Presented here are 5 T cell receptor beta chains from one specimen sequenced in a study of shared clonotypes between healthy human individuals. Profiled with immunoSEQ multiplex PCR; TCRdb holds only in-frame clones, not every one. The data show 2 million to 2.5 million clones, about 94% seen once. Specimen: naive CD4+ T cells sorted from blood. Subset given: CD45RA+ positively selected. These receptors all stem from a man between 18 and 35 years old in good health.

In DNA, the CDR3 is TGTGCCAGCAGCTCCCGGGGACAGGGGAGTGGGGAGCAGTACTTC. Translated, it gives CASSSRGQGSGEQYF. V gene TRBV11-2 combines with J gene TRBJ2-5, with 10 nucleotides matching TRBD1. The CDR3 consists of 15 residues. Per germline, CDR1 SGHAT and CDR2 FQNNGV. The V segment lost 4 bases and the J segment 11 bases; nucleotides outside the gene matches: 13.

The chain carries TRBV6-5 and TRBJ2-7; TRBD1 might be the D (6 bases). There are 13 residues in the CDR3. With 6 bases removed from V and 7 bases from J, the gap between germline ends came to 16 bases. CDR1 and CDR2 from the germline V gene are MNHEY and SVGAGI. The CDR3 sequence: CASRSTGSFEQYF. CDR3 in DNA: TGTGCCAGCAGGTCTACAGGGTCGTTTGAGCAGTACTTC.

This chain uses TRBV27 with TRBJ2-7; 12 bases agree with TRBD1. Germline V gene sequence: CDR1 MNHEY, CDR2 SMNVEV (reference sequence). The CDR3 sequence is 15 residues long. V was clipped by 8 bases and J by 5 bases; unmatched bases: 10. Written as DNA, the CDR3 is TGTGCCAGCGGCCTTTGGGACAGGGGGCACGACGAGCAGTACTTC. Encoded protein: CASGLWDRGHDEQYF.

V is TRBV5-4 and J is TRBJ2-5, with 12 bases that match TRBD2. CDR1 and CDR2 (germline): SGHNT, YYREEE (reference sequence). With V trimmed by 3 bases and J by 4 bases, 7 bases remained unmatched. The CDR3 contains 16 residues. CDR3 in DNA: TGTGCCAGCAGCTCGTCCGCGACTAGCGGGGGAGAGACCCAGTACTTC. Translated, it gives CASSSSATSGGETQYF.

A single count supports this clone. The sample holds other DNA sequences that translate to the same CDR3. The DNA of the CDR3 is TGTGCCAGCAGCGCAGACAGGGGCTCCTACAATGAGCAGTTCTTC. Translated: CASSADRGSYNEQFF. The genes are TRBV7-2 and TRBJ2-1, with TRBD1 matching over 8 bases. J gave up 0 bases and V 5 bases, and 3 bases lay outside the gene matches. This CDR3 spans 15 amino acids. CDR1 SGHTA and CDR2 FQGNSA come from the germline V gene.